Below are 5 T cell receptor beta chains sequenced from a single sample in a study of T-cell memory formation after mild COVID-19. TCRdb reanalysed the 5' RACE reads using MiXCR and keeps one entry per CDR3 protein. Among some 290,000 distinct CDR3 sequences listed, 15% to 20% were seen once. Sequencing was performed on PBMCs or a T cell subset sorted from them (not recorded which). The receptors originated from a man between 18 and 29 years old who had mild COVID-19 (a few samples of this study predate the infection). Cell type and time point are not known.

The CDR3 reads CAISESKVNTEAFF. CDR3 nucleotide sequence: TGTGCCATCAGTGAGTCGAAGGTGAACACTGAAGCTTTCTTT. V gene TRBV10-3 combines with J gene TRBJ1-1; D not certain. The CDR3 is made up of 14 amino acids. V lost 0 bases to trimming and J lost 0 bases, with 5 bases between them. Germline CDR1 ENHRY, CDR2 SYGVKD.

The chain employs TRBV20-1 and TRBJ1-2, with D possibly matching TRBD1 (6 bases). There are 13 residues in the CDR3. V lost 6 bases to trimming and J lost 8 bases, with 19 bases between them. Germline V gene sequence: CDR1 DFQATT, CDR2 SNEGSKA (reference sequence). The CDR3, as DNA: TGCAGTGCCAGCCGGACAGCTGGTAGGGGCTACACCTTC. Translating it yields CSASRTAGRGYTF.

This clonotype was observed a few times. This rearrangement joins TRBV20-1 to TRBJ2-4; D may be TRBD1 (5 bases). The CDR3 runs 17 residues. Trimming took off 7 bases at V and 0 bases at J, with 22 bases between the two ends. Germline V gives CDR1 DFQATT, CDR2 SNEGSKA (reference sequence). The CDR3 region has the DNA TGCAGTGTGGGTGTTTGGACAAAAGGGCTAGCCAAAAACATTCAGTACTTC. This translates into CSVGVWTKGLAKNIQYF.

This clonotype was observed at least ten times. The CDR3 DNA is TGTGCCAGCAGTTTCCCCGGGCGAGAGCAGTTCTTC. Encoded protein: CASSFPGREQFF. The chain combines TRBV12-3 or TRBV12-4 with TRBJ2-1; D call uncertain. The CDR3 extends over 12 amino acids. The V end was cut by 3 bases, the J end by 10 bases, with 10 bases between.

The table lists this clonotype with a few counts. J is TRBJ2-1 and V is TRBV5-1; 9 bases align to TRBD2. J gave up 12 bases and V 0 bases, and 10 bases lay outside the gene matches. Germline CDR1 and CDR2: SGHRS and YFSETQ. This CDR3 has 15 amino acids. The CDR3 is CASSLGGTSRVVQFF. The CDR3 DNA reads TGCGCCAGCAGCTTGGGTGGGACTAGCCGTGTGGTGCAGTTCTTC.